The 26 T cell receptor beta chains below all came from one sample that was sequenced in a study of response to subunit inactivated influenza vaccine. TCRdb re-called the RT-PCR reads through MiXCR, storing one row per CDR3 protein. This table has more than 200,000 distinct CDR3 sequences, 9% to 15% appearing once. Sequenced here: non-naive T cells sorted from PBMCs, sampled 14 days before vaccination. The receptors originated from a man over 45 who received an inactivated influenza vaccine.

The V and J genes are TRBV7-2 and TRBJ2-5; perhaps TRBD1 as D (6 bases). CDR3 length: 16 residues. The V end was cut by 5 bases, the J end by 9 bases, with 25 bases between. Germline CDR1 and CDR2: SGHTA and FQGNSA. The DNA of the CDR3 is TGTGCCAGCAGCGTATCAGCTCGGGACACATACAGGGCCCAGTACTTC. Translated: CASSVSARDTYRAQYF.

The chain is built from TRBV7-8 and TRBJ1-1, with TRBD1 matching 7 bases. The CDR3 has 12 residues. Unmatched junction bases numbered 2, after V lost 3 bases and J lost 7 bases. Germline CDR1 SGHVS, CDR2 FQNEAQ. The CDR3 loop is CASSLDRLEAFF. The CDR3 region has the DNA TGTGCCAGCAGCTTGGACAGGCTTGAAGCTTTCTTT. The full variable domain, completed using reference TRBV7-8 and TRBJ1-1, is GAGVSQSPRYKVAKRGQDVALRCDPISGHVSLFWYQQALGQGPEFLTYFQNEAQLDKSGLPSDRFFAERPEGSVSTLKIQRTQQEDSAVYLCASSLDRLEAFFGQGTRLTVV.

The chain combines TRBV5-6 with TRBJ1-5; 8 bases fit TRBD1. The V segment lost 2 bases and the J segment 6 bases; nucleotides outside the gene matches: 7. CDR1 and CDR2 from the germline V gene are SGHDT and YYEEEE. This CDR3 contains 15 residues. The CDR3 loop is CASSFGQGVGQPQHF. CDR3 DNA sequence: TGTGCCAGCAGCTTCGGACAGGGCGTAGGTCAGCCCCAGCATTTT. The full variable domain, its missing parts supplied by reference TRBV5-6 and TRBJ1-5, is DAGVTQSPTHLIKTRGQQVTLRCSPKSGHDTVSWYQQALGQGPQFIFQYYEEEERQRGNFPDRFSGHQFPNYSSELNVNALLLGDSALYLCASSFGQGVGQPQHFGDGTRLSIL.

The chain carries TRBV4-1 and TRBJ2-5; D unclear. The V end lost 2 bases, the J end lost 3 bases, and 4 bases lay between the germline ends. CDR1 is MGHRA, CDR2 YSYEKL, per germline. The CDR3 is made up of 12 amino acids. This chain's CDR3 is CASSQPEETQYF. The DNA of the CDR3 is TGCGCCAGCAGCCAACCAGAAGAGACCCAGTACTTC.

The chain combines TRBV4-2 with TRBJ1-3; no definite D call. The CDR3 runs to 16 residues. V lost 4 bases, J lost 0 bases, and 13 bases lay in between. Germline CDR1 LGHNA, CDR2 YNFKEQ. CDR3 protein: CASSPLPGDSGNTIYF. CDR3 nucleotides: TGTGCCAGCAGCCCCCTACCTGGGGACTCTGGAAACACCATATATTTT.

This clonotype showed up just a few times. The J gene is TRBJ1-5, the V gene TRBV12-3 or TRBV12-4; perhaps TRBD1 as D (5 bases). The germline V and J ends were trimmed by 7 bases and 2 bases, with 12 bases remaining between them. The CDR3 is 14 residues long. CDR3 sequence reads: CASNQGSGNQPQHF. The CDR3, as DNA: TGTGCCAGCAACCAGGGTTCGGGCAATCAGCCCCAGCATTTT.

This clonotype was counted only a few times. The V and J genes are TRBV7-2 and TRBJ2-5; TRBD2 might be the D (5 bases). This CDR3 contains 14 residues. Trimming cost V 5 bases and J 1 base, with 11 bases left between them. Germline V gene sequence: CDR1 SGHTA, CDR2 FQGNSA. The CDR3 protein is CASSHSAVQETQYF. The CDR3 DNA is TGTGCCAGCAGCCATAGCGCGGTCCAAGAGACCCAGTACTTC.

In its sample, this clonotype was seen a few times. This chain joins TRBV5-1 and TRBJ2-7; 11 bases agree with TRBD2. The CDR3 length is 15 residues. Trimming removed 3 bases from V and 6 bases from J; junction bases left unmatched: 8. The V gene's germline CDR1 is SGHRS and CDR2 YFSETQ. The CDR3 loop reads CASSSQTSGTGEQYF. The CDR3 DNA sequence: TGCGCCAGCAGCTCGCAGACTAGCGGGACCGGCGAGCAGTACTTC.

This clonotype was observed many times. The rearrangement joins TRBV6-2 or TRBV6-3 to TRBJ2-1, with 7 positions matching TRBD2. Germline assignment: CDR1 MNHEY and CDR2 SVGEGT. The V and J ends lost 6 bases and 5 bases, in that order; junction bases with no gene match: 10. CDR3 length: 15 amino acids. For the CDR3, the DNA is TGTGCCAGCAGCCCACAGCGGGGCCGGGACAATGAGCAGTTCTTC. Protein sequence: CASSPQRGRDNEQFF.

This clonotype was seen more than once but under ten times. The chain is built from TRBV6-1 and TRBJ2-3; TRBD1 agrees at 9 bases. Germline V gene data show CDR1 as MNHNS and CDR2 as SASEGT. With 9 bases clipped from V and 0 bases from J, the junction kept 16 bases outside the gene matches. This CDR3 has 18 residues. The chain's CDR3 is CASKRWTGASSSTDTQYF. The CDR3 DNA follows: TGTGCCAGTAAAAGATGGACAGGGGCGAGCTCTAGCACAGATACGCAGTATTTT.

The sample holds a few counts of this clonotype. This chain links TRBV25-1 with TRBJ2-1, with 9 bases matching TRBD1. The germline gives CDR1 MGHDK, CDR2 SYGVNS. V was pared by 8 bases and J by 7 bases, with 0 bases of the junction left unmatched. The CDR3 extends over 11 amino acids. The CDR3 is CASGQGNEQFF. The CDR3 nucleotides read TGTGCCAGCGGACAGGGGAATGAGCAGTTCTTC.

The J gene is TRBJ2-1, the V gene TRBV7-9, with TRBD2 as a possible D gene (5 bases). CDR1 SEHNR and CDR2 FQNEAQ come from the germline V gene (reference sequence). Trimming pared 1 base from V and 8 bases from J, leaving 9 bases between. The CDR3 covers 13 residues. Written as DNA, the CDR3 is TGTGCCAGCAGCTTAGGAGGGTCTGATGAGCAGTTCTTC. This codes for CASSLGGSDEQFF.

In this sample, this clonotype turned up many times. The chain employs TRBV28 and TRBJ1-2; TRBD1 aligns across 12 bases. This CDR3 is built from 15 residues. Germline CDR1 MDHEN, CDR2 SYDVKM. Trimming at V came to 2 bases and at J to 7 bases, leaving 5 bases not matched to a gene. The CDR3 region is CASSLKGTGGSGYTF. CDR3 DNA: TGTGCCAGCAGTTTAAAAGGGACAGGGGGCTCTGGCTACACCTTC.

This clonotype was counted ten times or more. This chain links TRBV27 with TRBJ2-7; tentatively, D is TRBD2 (6 bases). CDR3 size: 15 residues. V was cut by 0 bases and J by 3 bases, with 12 bases left in between. From germline, CDR1 is MNHEY and CDR2 SMNVEV (reference sequence). This chain's CDR3 is CASSLSEGRGYEQYF. The CDR3 region has the DNA TGTGCCAGCAGTTTATCGGAGGGTCGTGGCTACGAGCAGTACTTC.

In this sample, this clonotype turned up many times. The genes are TRBV20-1 and TRBJ2-1; D unresolved. Germline V gene sequence: CDR1 DFQATT, CDR2 SNEGSKA (reference sequence). The length of the CDR3 is 13 residues. V was clipped by 0 bases and J by 4 bases, with 7 bases between them. CDR3 coding DNA: TGCAGTGCTAGAGATCGACGATACAATGAGCAGTTCTTC. Translation: CSARDRRYNEQFF.

This clonotype was detected many times. J is TRBJ2-6 and V is TRBV5-1; 10 bases align to TRBD1. The CDR3 contains 17 residues. CDR1 is SGHRS, CDR2 YFSETQ, per germline. V gave up 4 bases and J gave up 2 bases; unmatched junction bases: 6. CDR3 DNA sequence: TGCGCCAGCAGCAAAACCGGGACAGGGGCTGGGGCCAACGTCCTGACTTTC. It yields the protein CASSKTGTGAGANVLTF.

This clonotype was counted many times. This sequence joins TRBV6-2 or TRBV6-3 and TRBJ2-7, with D possibly TRBD2 on 5 matching bases. This CDR3 region has 13 residues. From germline, CDR1 is MNHEY and CDR2 SVGEGT. V shed 4 bases and J shed 4 bases, with 11 bases lying between them. The CDR3 sequence is CASSSPGEYEQYF. CDR3 coding DNA: TGTGCCAGCAGTTCCCCCGGGGAATACGAGCAGTACTTC.

This clonotype showed up many times. The J gene is TRBJ1-3, the V gene TRBV12-3 or TRBV12-4, with D hard to call. The CDR3 totals 12 residues. V gave up 6 bases and J gave up 7 bases, with 10 bases separating them. Written as DNA, the CDR3 is TGTGCCAGCAGCGAACGGAGGAACACCATATATTTT. It encodes CASSERRNTIYF.

This sequence joins TRBV4-2 and TRBJ2-5; 10 bases match TRBD2. The ends lost 0 bases at V and 3 bases at J; junction bases unmatched: 7. Germline-derived CDR1 and CDR2 are LGHNA and YNFKEQ. CDR3 length equals 17 residues. The CDR3 DNA follows: TGTGCCAGCAGCCAAGATAGTAGGCTAGCGGGGGAAGAGACCCAGTACTTC. It is translated as CASSQDSRLAGEETQYF.

This chain uses TRBV29-1 with TRBJ2-1, with TRBD2 identical over 7 bases. The ends lost 5 bases at V and 10 bases at J; junction bases unmatched: 5. This CDR3 comprises 11 residues. The V gene's germline CDR1 is SQVTM and CDR2 ANQGSEA. The CDR3 is CSVIEGGEQFF. The CDR3 coding sequence is TGCAGCGTTATCGAGGGAGGGGAGCAGTTCTTC.

This clonotype was observed a few times. J is TRBJ2-1 and V is TRBV4-3, with TRBD1 as a possible D gene (5 bases). CDR1 and CDR2 from the germline V gene are LGHNA and YSLEER. The V gene lost 4 bases and the J gene lost 7 bases, with 11 bases spanning the gap. The CDR3 sequence is 13 residues long. CDR3 loop: CASSPAQGNEQFF. The CDR3 nucleotides read TGCGCCAGCAGCCCCGCTCAGGGAAATGAGCAGTTCTTC.

As concerns this clonotype: An end of the junction differs from the germline gene, which may be a read error. The gene calls are TRBV29-1 and TRBJ1-1; possible D gene TRBD1, 5 bases. This CDR3 has 13 residues. Germline V CDR1 and CDR2: SQVTM, ANQGSEA. CDR3 amino acids: CSGETGQGTEAFF. CDR3 coding DNA: TGCAGCGGTGAAACAGGTCAGGGCACTGAAGCTTTCTTT.

This clonotype was picked up a small number of times. The chain combines TRBV11-1 with TRBJ2-2; D remains ambiguous. The length of the CDR3 is 13 residues. Trimming shortened V by 1 base and J by 5 bases, and 5 bases separated the two germline ends. Germline V gives CDR1 SGHAT, CDR2 FQDESV (reference sequence). The CDR3 loop is CASSLESTGELFF. The CDR3 DNA reads as TGTGCCAGCAGCTTAGAAAGTACCGGGGAGCTGTTTTTT.

This chain uses TRBV29-1 with TRBJ2-5; 7 nucleotides agree with TRBD1. CDR3 length equals 10 residues. After removal of 3 bases from V and 10 bases from J, the junction contained 2 bases not matched to a gene. CDR1 SQVTM and CDR2 ANQGSEA come from the germline V gene. The CDR3 is CSVDRGIQYF. The CDR3, as DNA: TGCAGCGTTGACAGGGGGATCCAGTACTTC.

The chain carries TRBV12-3 or TRBV12-4 and TRBJ1-2, with 7 bases matching TRBD1. Germline trimming cut 6 bases from V and 0 bases from J; bases unmatched to any gene: 7. The CDR3 length is 15 residues. DNA of the CDR3: TGTGCCAGCAGGCTACGACAGGGACCTAACTATGGCTACACCTTC. Residues: CASRLRQGPNYGYTF.

This clonotype was recorded at least ten times. The chain combines TRBV4-3 with TRBJ1-6; D is unresolved. V was pared by 2 bases and J by 2 bases, with 10 bases between. The CDR3 has 16 residues. Germline assignment: CDR1 LGHNA and CDR2 YSLEER. CDR3 sequence (DNA): TGCGCCAGCAGCCAACTCTTACAAGCCTATAATTCACCCCTCCACTTT. It encodes CASSQLLQAYNSPLHF.